This TCR beta chain derives from a study of OX40 agonist ivuxolimab in advanced cancers. In the study overall: Partial responses were seen in three patients, one with hepatocellular carcinoma and two with cutaneous melanoma. Study-level results: Low levels of normalized T-cell clonal expansion also appeared in some nonresponders. Doses of 0.1 to 3.0 mg/kg were accompanied by clonal expansion of CD4+ and CD8+ blood T cells by week 6.

Germline CDR1 reads GTSNPN; CDR2 reads SVGIG (reference sequence). V lost 2 bases and J 1 base, leaving 2 bases between the germline ends. The CDR3 length is 11 residues. Comment on this clone: What it binds is unknown.

Here immunoSEQ multiplex PCR was the method, and the copy in TCRdb shows in-frame clones only, minus some. The table has fewer than 85,000 clones, more than 75% seen once; the top ten hold under 6.5%. The chain uses TRBV30 and TRBJ1-1, with D hard to call. The origin of this receptor is an adult with an advanced solid tumor such as melanoma, head and neck, liver or kidney cancer. Sample: CD4+ or CD8+ T cells sorted from blood, taken in a trial of the OX40 agonist ivuxolimab. CDR3 sequence: CAWSRNTEAFF. Here the CDR3 DNA reads TGTGCCTGGAGTAGGAACACTGAAGCTTTCTTT.